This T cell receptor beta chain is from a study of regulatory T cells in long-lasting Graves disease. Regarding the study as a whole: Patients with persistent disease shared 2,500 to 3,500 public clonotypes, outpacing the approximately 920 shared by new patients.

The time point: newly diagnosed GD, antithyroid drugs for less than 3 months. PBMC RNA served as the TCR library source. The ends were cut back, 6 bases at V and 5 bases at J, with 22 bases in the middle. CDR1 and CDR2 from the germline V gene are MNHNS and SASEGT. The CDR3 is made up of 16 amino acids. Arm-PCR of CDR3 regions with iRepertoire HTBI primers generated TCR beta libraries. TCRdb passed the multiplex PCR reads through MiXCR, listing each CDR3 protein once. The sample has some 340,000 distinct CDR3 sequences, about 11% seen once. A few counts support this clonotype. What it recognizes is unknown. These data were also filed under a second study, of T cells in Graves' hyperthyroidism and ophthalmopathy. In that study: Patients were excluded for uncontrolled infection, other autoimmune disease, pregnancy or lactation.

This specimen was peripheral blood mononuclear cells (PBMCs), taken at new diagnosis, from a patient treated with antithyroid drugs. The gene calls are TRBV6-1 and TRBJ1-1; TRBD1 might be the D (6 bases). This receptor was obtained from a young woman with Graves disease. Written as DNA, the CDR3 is TGTGCCAGCAGAAATTATTACAGGGAAAAGCTGACTGAAGCTTTCTTT. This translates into CASRNYYREKLTEAFF.